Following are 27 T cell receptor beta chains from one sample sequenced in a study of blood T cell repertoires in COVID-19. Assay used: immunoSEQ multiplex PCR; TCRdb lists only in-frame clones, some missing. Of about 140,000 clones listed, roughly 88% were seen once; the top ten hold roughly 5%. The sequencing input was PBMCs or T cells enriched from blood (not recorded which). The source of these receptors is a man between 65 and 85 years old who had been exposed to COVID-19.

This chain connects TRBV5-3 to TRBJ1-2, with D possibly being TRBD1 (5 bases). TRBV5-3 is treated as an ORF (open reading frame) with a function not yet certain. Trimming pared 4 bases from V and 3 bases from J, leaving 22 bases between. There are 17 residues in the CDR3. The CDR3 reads CARSPDISSNHDYGYTF. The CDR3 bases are TGTGCCAGAAGCCCGGACATTTCGTCTAATCATGACTATGGCTACACCTTC.

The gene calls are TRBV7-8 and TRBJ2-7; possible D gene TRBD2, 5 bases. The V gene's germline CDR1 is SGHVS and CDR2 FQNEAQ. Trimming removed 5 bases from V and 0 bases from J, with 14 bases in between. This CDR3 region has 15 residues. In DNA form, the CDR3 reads TGTGCCAGCAGCCCCCGGGAAGGAAGCTCCTACGAGCAGTACTTC. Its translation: CASSPREGSSYEQYF.

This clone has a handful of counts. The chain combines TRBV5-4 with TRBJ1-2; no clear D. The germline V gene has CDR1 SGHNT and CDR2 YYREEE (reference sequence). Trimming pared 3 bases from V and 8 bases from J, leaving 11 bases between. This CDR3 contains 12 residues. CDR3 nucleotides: TGTGCCAGCAGCTCCTACTCGTGGGGCTACACCTTC. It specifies CASSSYSWGYTF.

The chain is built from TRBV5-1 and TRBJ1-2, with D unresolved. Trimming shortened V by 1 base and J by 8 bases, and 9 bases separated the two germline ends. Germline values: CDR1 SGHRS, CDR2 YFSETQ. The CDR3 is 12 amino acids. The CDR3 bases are TGCGCCAGCAGCTTGCTAGGATACGGCTACACCTTC. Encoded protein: CASSLLGYGYTF. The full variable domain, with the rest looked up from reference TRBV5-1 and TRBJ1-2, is KAGVTQTPRYLIKTRGQQVTLSCSPISGHRSVSWYQQTPGQGLQFLFEYFSETQRNKGNFPGRFSGRQFSNSRSEMNVSTLELGDSALYLCASSLLGYGYTFGSGTRLTVV.

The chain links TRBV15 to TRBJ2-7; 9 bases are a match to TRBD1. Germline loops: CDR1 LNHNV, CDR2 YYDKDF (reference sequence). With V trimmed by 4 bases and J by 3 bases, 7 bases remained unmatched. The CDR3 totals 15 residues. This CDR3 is CATSNEDRGSYEQYF. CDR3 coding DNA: TGTGCCACCAGCAACGAAGACAGGGGGAGCTACGAGCAGTACTTC.

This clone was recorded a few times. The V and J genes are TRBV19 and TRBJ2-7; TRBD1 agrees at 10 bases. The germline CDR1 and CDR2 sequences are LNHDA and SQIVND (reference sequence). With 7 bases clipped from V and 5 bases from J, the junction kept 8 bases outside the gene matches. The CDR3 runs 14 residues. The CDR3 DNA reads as TGTGCCAGTACACCGGACAGGGGGTCGAACGAGCAGTACTTC. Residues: CASTPDRGSNEQYF.

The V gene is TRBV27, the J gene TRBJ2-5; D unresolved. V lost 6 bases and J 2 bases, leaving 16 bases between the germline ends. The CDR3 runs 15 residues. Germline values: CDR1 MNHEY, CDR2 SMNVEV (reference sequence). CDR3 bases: TGTGCCAGCAGCCTATTTTATCTGGAGCAAGAGACCCAGTACTTC. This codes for CASSLFYLEQETQYF.

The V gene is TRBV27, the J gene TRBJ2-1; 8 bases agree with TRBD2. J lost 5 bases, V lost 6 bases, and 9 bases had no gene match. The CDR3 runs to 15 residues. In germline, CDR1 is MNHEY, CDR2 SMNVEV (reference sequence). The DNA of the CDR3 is TGTGCCAGCAGCGGACTAGCATCGAGTGACAATGAGCAGTTCTTC. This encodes CASSGLASSDNEQFF.

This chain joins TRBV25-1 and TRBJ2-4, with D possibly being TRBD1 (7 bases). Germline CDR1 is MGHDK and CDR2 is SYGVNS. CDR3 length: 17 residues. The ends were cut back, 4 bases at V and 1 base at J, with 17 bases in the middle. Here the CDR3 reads CASSGYTGDFAKNIQYF. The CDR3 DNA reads TGTGCCAGCAGTGGGTACACAGGGGACTTCGCCAAAAACATTCAGTACTTC.

The CDR3 region is CASSTQGGTDTQYF. In nucleotides, the CDR3 is TGTGCCAGCAGCACTCAGGGCGGCACAGATACGCAGTATTTT. The chain uses TRBV7-2 and TRBJ2-3; D is perhaps TRBD1 (5 bases). Between the trimmed V and J ends, which lost 5 bases and 1 base, there was a span of 10 bases. The V gene's germline CDR1 is SGHTA and CDR2 FQGNSA. The CDR3 extends over 14 amino acids.

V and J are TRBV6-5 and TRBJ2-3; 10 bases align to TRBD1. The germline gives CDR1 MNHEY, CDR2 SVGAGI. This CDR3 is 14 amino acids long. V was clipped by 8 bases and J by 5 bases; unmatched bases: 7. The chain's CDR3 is CASARDRGGDTQYF. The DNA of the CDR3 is TGTGCCAGCGCCCGGGACAGGGGAGGAGATACGCAGTATTTT.

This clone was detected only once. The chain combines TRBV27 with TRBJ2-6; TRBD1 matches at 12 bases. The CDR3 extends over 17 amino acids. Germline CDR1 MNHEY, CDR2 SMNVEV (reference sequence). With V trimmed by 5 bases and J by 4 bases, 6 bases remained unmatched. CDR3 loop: CASSLRDRGPGANVLTF. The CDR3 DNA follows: TGTGCCAGCAGTCTCCGGGACAGGGGGCCCGGGGCCAACGTCCTGACTTTC.

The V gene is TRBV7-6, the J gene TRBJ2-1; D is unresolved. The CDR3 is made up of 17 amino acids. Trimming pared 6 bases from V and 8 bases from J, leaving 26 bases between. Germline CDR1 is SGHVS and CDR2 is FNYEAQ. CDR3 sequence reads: CASRQRSGQPKRDEQFF. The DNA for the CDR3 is TGTGCCAGCAGACAAAGGTCTGGGCAGCCTAAAAGAGATGAGCAGTTCTTC.

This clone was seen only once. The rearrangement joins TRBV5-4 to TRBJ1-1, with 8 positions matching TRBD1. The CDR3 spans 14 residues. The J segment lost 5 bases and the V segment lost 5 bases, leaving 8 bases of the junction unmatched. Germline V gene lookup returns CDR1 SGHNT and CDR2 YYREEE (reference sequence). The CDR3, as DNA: TGTGCCAGCAGGCCTGGACAGGGAAGAACTGAAGCTTTCTTT. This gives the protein CASRPGQGRTEAFF.

CDR3 protein: CASSPRGLDTDTQYF. The CDR3 bases are TGCGCCAGCAGCCCGAGGGGACTAGACACAGATACGCAGTATTTT. The chain combines TRBV5-1 with TRBJ2-3, with 8 bases fitting TRBD2. Germline loops: CDR1 SGHRS, CDR2 YFSETQ. The CDR3 length is 15 residues. V shed 4 bases and J 2 bases; nucleotides not matched to a gene: 6.

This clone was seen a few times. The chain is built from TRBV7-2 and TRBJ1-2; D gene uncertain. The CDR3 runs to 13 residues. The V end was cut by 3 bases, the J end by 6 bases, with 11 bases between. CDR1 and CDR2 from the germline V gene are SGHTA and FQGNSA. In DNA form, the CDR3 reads TGTGCCAGCAGCTTTTTGGGAGGAGATGGCTACACCTTC. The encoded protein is CASSFLGGDGYTF.

The CDR3 DNA follows: TGCAGCGTGAGGACTAGCGCCCGCTACGAGCAGTACTTC. It yields the protein CSVRTSARYEQYF. The rearrangement links TRBV29-1 to TRBJ2-7; TRBD2 aligns across 9 bases. The length of the CDR3 is 13 residues. Germline V CDR1 and CDR2: SQVTM, ANQGSEA. Trimming removed 6 bases from V and 3 bases from J; junction bases left unmatched: 6.

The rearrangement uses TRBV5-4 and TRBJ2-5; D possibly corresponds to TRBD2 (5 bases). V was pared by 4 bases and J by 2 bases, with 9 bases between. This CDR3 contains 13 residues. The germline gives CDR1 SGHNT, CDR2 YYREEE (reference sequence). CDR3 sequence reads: CASSEERQETQYF. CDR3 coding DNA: TGTGCCAGCAGCGAGGAGCGGCAAGAGACCCAGTACTTC.

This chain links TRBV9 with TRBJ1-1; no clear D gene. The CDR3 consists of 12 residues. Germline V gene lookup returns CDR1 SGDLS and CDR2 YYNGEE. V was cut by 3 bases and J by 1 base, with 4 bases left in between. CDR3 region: CASSDRNTEAFF. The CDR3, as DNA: TGTGCCAGCAGCGACAGGAACACTGAAGCTTTCTTT.

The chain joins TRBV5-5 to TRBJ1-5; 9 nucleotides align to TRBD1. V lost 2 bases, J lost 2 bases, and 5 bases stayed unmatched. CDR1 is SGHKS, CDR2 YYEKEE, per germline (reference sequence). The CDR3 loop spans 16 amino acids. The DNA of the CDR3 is TGTGCCAGCAGCTTACAGGGGGCGGTGGGCAATCAGCCCCAGCATTTT. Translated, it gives CASSLQGAVGNQPQHF. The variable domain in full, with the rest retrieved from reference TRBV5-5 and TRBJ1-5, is DAGVTQSPTHLIKTRGQQVTLRCSPISGHKSVSWYQQVLGQGPQFIFQYYEKEERGRGNFPDRFSARQFPNYSSELNVNALLLGDSALYLCASSLQGAVGNQPQHFGDGTRLSIL.

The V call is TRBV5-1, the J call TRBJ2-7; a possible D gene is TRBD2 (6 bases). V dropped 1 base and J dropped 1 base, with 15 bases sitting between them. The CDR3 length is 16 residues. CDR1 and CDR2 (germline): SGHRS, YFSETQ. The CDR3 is CASSLITGAGSYEQYF. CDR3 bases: TGCGCCAGCAGCTTGATTACCGGGGCGGGGTCCTACGAGCAGTACTTC.

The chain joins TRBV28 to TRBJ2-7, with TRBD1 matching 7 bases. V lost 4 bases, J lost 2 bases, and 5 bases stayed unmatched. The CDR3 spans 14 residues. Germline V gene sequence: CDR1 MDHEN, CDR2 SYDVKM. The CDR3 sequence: CASSSGTEAYEQYF. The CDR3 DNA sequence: TGTGCCAGCAGTTCCGGGACAGAGGCCTACGAGCAGTACTTC.

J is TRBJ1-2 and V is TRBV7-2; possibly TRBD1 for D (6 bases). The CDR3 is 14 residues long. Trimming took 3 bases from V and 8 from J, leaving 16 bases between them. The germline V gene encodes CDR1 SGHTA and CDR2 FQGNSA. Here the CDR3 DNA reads TGTGCCAGCAGCTTCGGGACACCCGGGGGGGGCTACACCTTC. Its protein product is CASSFGTPGGGYTF.

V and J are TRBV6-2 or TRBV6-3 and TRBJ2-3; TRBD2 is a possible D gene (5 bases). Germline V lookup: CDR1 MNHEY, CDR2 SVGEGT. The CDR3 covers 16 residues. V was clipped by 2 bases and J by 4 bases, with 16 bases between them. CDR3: CASSYGAGFVADTQYF. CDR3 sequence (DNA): TGTGCCAGCAGTTACGGTGCGGGTTTCGTTGCAGATACGCAGTATTTT.

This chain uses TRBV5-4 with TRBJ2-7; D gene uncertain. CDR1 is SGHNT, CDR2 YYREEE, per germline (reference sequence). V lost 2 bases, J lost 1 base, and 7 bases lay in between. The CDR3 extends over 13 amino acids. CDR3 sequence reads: CASSFGGSYEQYF. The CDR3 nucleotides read TGTGCCAGCAGCTTCGGCGGATCCTACGAGCAGTACTTC.

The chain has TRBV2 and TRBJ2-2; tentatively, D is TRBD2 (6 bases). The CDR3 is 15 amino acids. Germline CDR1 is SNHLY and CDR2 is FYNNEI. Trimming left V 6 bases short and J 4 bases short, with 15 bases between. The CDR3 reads CASSAGAGSTGELFF. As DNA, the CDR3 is TGTGCCAGCAGCGCCGGGGCCGGGAGCACCGGGGAGCTGTTTTTT.

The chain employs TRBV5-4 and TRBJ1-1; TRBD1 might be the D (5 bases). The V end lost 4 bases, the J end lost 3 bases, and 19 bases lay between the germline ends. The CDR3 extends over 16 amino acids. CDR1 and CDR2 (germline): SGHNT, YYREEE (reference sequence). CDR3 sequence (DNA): TGTGCCAGCAGCCCGGACACCAGGAAAAGGGACACTGAAGCTTTCTTT. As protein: CASSPDTRKRDTEAFF. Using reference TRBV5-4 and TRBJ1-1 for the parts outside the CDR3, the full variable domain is ETGVTQSPTHLIKTRGQQVTLRCSSQSGHNTVSWYQQALGQGPQFIFQYYREEENGRGNFPPRFSGLQFPNYSSELNVNALELDDSALYLCASSPDTRKRDTEAFFGQGTRLTVV.